Listed here are 7 T cell receptor beta chains from one sample, sequenced in a study of T-cell reconstitution after alpha-beta-depleted transplantation in children (dated by TCRdb to 2015 to 2016). The treatment or condition tag for this specimen amounts to: allogeneic hematopoietic cell transplantation with graft depleted of TCRalphabeta T cells and CD19 B cells. The library relied on PCR. Instrument on record: Illumina HiSeq 2500. TCR library preparation used molecular barcoding, with unique molecular identifiers applied to normalize quantification of the TCRbeta repertoire. The public sequencing data were trimmed at Q25 with fastp and processed into clonotypes with MiXCR by TCRdb, which kept only in-frame beta chains. Rows matching on CDR3 protein sequence are summarized as one entry with the most common DNA and genes. This sample is represented by about 980,000 distinct CDR3 sequences; 25% to 35% of them were singletons. Over 25% of the sample is taken by the ten largest.

Sequences were derived from PBMCs, mostly from graft donor cells, sampled 360 days after TCRalphabeta/CD19-depleted stem cell transplant. These receptors all come from a boy in the first two years of life who had a stem cell transplant for SCID, so the T cells may come from the graft donor.

This clonotype was detected only a few times. The chain couples TRBV19 to TRBJ2-1, with D tentatively TRBD2 (5 bases). Germline values: CDR1 LNHDA, CDR2 SQIVND (reference sequence). V shed 3 bases and J shed 3 bases, with 12 bases lying between them. CDR3 length: 15 amino acids. CDR3 coding DNA: TGTGCCAGTAGTATGTGGGGAGAGGGCTACAATGAGCAGTTCTTC. This translates into CASSMWGEGYNEQFF.

J is TRBJ1-1 and V is TRBV20-1, with D maybe TRBD1 (5 bases). Germline assignment: CDR1 DFQATT and CDR2 SNEGSKA (reference sequence). Trimming left V 3 bases short and J 3 bases short, with 14 bases between. CDR3 length: 14 amino acids. Here the CDR3 DNA reads TGCAGTGCTAGGTGGAGCGGGGGGGACACTGAAGCTTTCTTT. Translated, it gives CSARWSGGDTEAFF.

V usage is TRBV18 and J usage is TRBJ2-3; either TRBD1 or TRBD2 may supply D (6 bases each). The CDR3 is 16 amino acids. Per germline, CDR1 KGHSH and CDR2 LQKENI. The ends were cut back, 2 bases at V and 2 bases at J, with 14 bases in the middle. CDR3 coding DNA: TGTGCCAGCTCACCAAAGGGGGGATTTCCCACAGATACGCAGTATTTT. Translation: CASSPKGGFPTDTQYF.

The chain uses TRBV20-1 and TRBJ2-7, with 9 bases aligning to TRBD1. CDR1 is DFQATT, CDR2 SNEGSKA, per germline (reference sequence). V lost 6 bases and J lost 3; bases outside the gene matches: 6. The CDR3 totals 13 residues. The CDR3 region has the DNA TGCAGTGCGGCTGGGGACAGGGACTACGAGCAGTACTTC. It translates to CSAAGDRDYEQYF.

V gene TRBV12-3 or TRBV12-4 combines with J gene TRBJ2-2, with unresolved D. The CDR3 has 15 residues. V was clipped by 2 bases and J by 5 bases, with 12 bases between them. CDR3 residues: CASSLRQAGTGELFF. In DNA, the CDR3 is TGTGCCAGCAGTTTAAGGCAGGCTGGGACCGGGGAGCTGTTTTTT.

Many counts were recorded for this clonotype. This sequence joins TRBV6-5 and TRBJ1-3; the D gene is possibly TRBD1 (5 bases). V dropped 0 bases and J dropped 3 bases, with 9 bases sitting between them. Per the germline V gene, CDR1 is MNHEY and CDR2 is SVGAGI. The CDR3 totals 15 residues. The CDR3 bases are TGTGCCAGCAGTTACTCTCGGGGGTTTGGAAACACCATATATTTT. Translating gives CASSYSRGFGNTIYF.

This clonotype was seen a few times. The chain links TRBV25-1 to TRBJ1-6, with 9 bases that match TRBD1. Per germline, CDR1 MGHDK and CDR2 SYGVNS. V dropped 5 bases and J dropped 7; count of bases not matched to a gene: 3. This CDR3 is 14 amino acids long. The CDR3 spells CASSRGQGNSPLHF. The CDR3 DNA is TGTGCCAGCAGTCGGGGACAGGGAAATTCACCCCTCCACTTT.